This TCR beta chain was sequenced for a study of CD8 T cells in Susac syndrome. V lost 5 bases and J 8 bases, leaving 16 bases between the germline ends. The CDR3 has 14 amino acids. Germline V gene lookup returns CDR1 MNHEY and CDR2 SVGAGI. About this clonotype: No antigen is known for it.

Study findings and constraints: The study conceded that its TCR sequencing and HLA analysis involved relatively few individuals.

Random-hexamer reverse transcription was applied to about 0.45 to 1 ug RNA. MiXCR, run by TCRdb on the immunoSEQ multiplex PCR reads, gives a single entry per CDR3 protein. The sample records hundreds of thousands of distinct CDR3 sequences, approximately 95% being singletons. CD8+ and CD4+ T cells from blood underwent TCR beta sequencing. The TCR originated in a human donor with multiple sclerosis. The sample was CD4+ T cells from PBMCs. This sequence joins TRBV6-5 and TRBJ2-1; maybe TRBD2 (5 bases). CDR3 amino acids: CASSHQYPRDEQFF. CDR3 DNA sequence: TGTGCCAGCAGTCACCAATACCCGAGGGATGAGCAGTTCTTC.